These 15 T cell receptor beta chains were all obtained from the same sample, sequenced in a study of T cells in Graves' hyperthyroidism and ophthalmopathy. RNA transcripts were the template for amplifying TCR beta CDR3 regions. An initial round of RT-PCR targeting the TCR CDR3 relied on the HTBI primer set. One entry per CDR3 protein results from TCRdb running MiXCR on the multiplex PCR reads. Of approximately 560,000 distinct CDR3 sequences in the sample, roughly 14% were seen once. The sample consisted of blood. The receptors were sampled from a woman in her thirties with Graves' hyperthyroidism.

This clonotype was picked up many times. The chain joins TRBV28 to TRBJ1-2, with a weak D call TRBD1 (5 bases). Per germline, CDR1 MDHEN and CDR2 SYDVKM. V was cut by 2 bases and J by 3 bases, with 10 bases left in between. The length of the CDR3 is 14 residues. The CDR3: CASSLEQAHYGYTF. CDR3 DNA: TGTGCCAGCAGTTTAGAACAGGCACACTATGGCTACACCTTC.

This clonotype was detected a few times. The V call is TRBV7-2, the J call TRBJ2-2, with TRBD1 as a possible D gene (6 bases). Germline V gives CDR1 SGHTA, CDR2 FQGNSA. Between the trimmed V and J ends, which lost 2 bases and 2 bases, there was a span of 21 bases. This CDR3 contains 19 residues. The CDR3 spells CASSLRFSVGTQNTGELFF. CDR3 in DNA: TGTGCCAGCAGCTTAAGGTTTTCGGTTGGGACACAAAACACCGGGGAGCTGTTTTTT.

This clonotype was observed many times. V and J are TRBV3-1 and TRBJ2-5; D remains unclear. This CDR3 has 14 residues. Trimming shortened V by 0 bases and J by 4 bases, and 9 bases separated the two germline ends. Germline CDR1 is LGHDT and CDR2 is YNNKEL (reference sequence). The DNA of the CDR3 is TGTGCCAGCAGCCAAGAGGGATACCGAGAGACCCAGTACTTC. It codes for CASSQEGYRETQYF.

The sample holds many counts of this clonotype. This chain joins TRBV7-2 and TRBJ2-3, with unresolved D. From germline, CDR1 is SGHTA and CDR2 FQGNSA. V was clipped by 2 bases and J by 8 bases, with 11 bases between them. The CDR3 is made up of 13 amino acids. The CDR3 reads CASSLSETSTQYF. The CDR3 DNA sequence: TGTGCCAGCAGCTTATCTGAGACCAGTACGCAGTATTTT.

This clonotype has more than one count but fewer than ten. J is TRBJ1-3 and V is TRBV6-5; no clear D. This CDR3 comprises 16 residues. Germline V CDR1 and CDR2: MNHEY, SVGAGI. V dropped 0 bases and J dropped 0 bases, with 9 bases sitting between them. The CDR3 region has the DNA TGTGCCAGCAGTTACTCGAGGGCCAGCTCTGGAAACACCATATATTTT. This codes for CASSYSRASSGNTIYF.

This clonotype was counted between two and nine times. The chain has TRBV7-3 and TRBJ1-1; D is undetermined. Trimming stripped 5 bases from V and 3 bases from J, with 10 bases between. CDR1 SGHTA and CDR2 FQGTGA come from the germline V gene. There are 13 residues in the CDR3. The CDR3 region is CASSLSQHTEAFF. CDR3 sequence (DNA): TGTGCCAGCAGCCTTTCTCAGCACACTGAAGCTTTCTTT. The complete variable domain, with remaining parts taken from reference TRBV7-3 and TRBJ1-1, reads GAGVSQTPSNKVTEKGKYVELRCDPISGHTALYWYRQSLGQGPEFLIYFQGTGAADDSGLPNDRFFAVRPEGSVSTLKIQRTERGDSAVYLCASSLSQHTEAFFGQGTRLTVV.

This clonotype was counted many times. The chain is built from TRBV7-2 and TRBJ2-5, with D hard to call. The germline gives CDR1 SGHTA, CDR2 FQGNSA. The CDR3 has 13 residues. The V and J ends lost 2 bases and 5 bases respectively, with 9 bases between them. The CDR3 DNA follows: TGTGCCAGCAGCTTATTGGAAATGGAGACCCAGTACTTC. This gives the protein CASSLLEMETQYF. The variable domain in full, with the rest retrieved from reference TRBV7-2 and TRBJ2-5, is GAGVSQSPSNKVTEKGKDVELRCDPISGHTALYWYRQSLGQGLEFLIYFQGNSAPDKSGLPSDRFSAERTGGSVSTLTIQRTQQEDSAVYLCASSLLEMETQYFGPGTRLLVL.

This clonotype was counted at least ten times. V usage is TRBV6-2 or TRBV6-3 and J usage is TRBJ2-5, with D perhaps matching TRBD2 (5 bases). The V gene lost 4 bases and the J gene lost 7 bases, with 16 bases spanning the gap. CDR3 length: 14 amino acids. Germline CDR1 reads MNHEY; CDR2 reads SVGEGT. CDR3 bases: TGTGCCAGCAGTTCCCGCCCAGCGGAAAGGACCCAGTACTTC. Amino acid sequence: CASSSRPAERTQYF.

This clonotype was counted ten times or more. The chain joins TRBV7-9 to TRBJ2-7; TRBD2 might be the D (6 bases). The germline CDR1 and CDR2 sequences are SEHNR and FQNEAQ (reference sequence). V was shortened by 8 bases and J by 1 base, with 9 bases between the two germline ends. The CDR3 is 12 amino acids. The CDR3 sequence: CASVGGSYEQYF. CDR3 nucleotide sequence: TGTGCCAGCGTCGGGGGTTCCTACGAGCAGTACTTC.

As regards this clonotype: Mismatch with germline at one junction end may stem from a read error. The chain employs TRBV10-1 and TRBJ2-7, with TRBD2 matching over 13 bases. The CDR3 extends over 15 amino acids. From germline, CDR1 is WNHNN and CDR2 SYGVQD (reference sequence). CDR3 amino acids: CASSELAGGISEQSF. The DNA for the CDR3 is TGCGCCAGCAGTGAACTAGCGGGAGGGATTAGCGAGCAGTCCTTC.

This clonotype was detected only a few times. The chain links TRBV29-1 to TRBJ1-1, with TRBD1 as a possible D gene (5 bases). V was trimmed by 6 bases and J by 1 base, leaving 9 bases between them. This CDR3 region has 12 residues. Germline V CDR1 and CDR2: SQVTM, ANQGSEA. CDR3 sequence (DNA): TGCAGCGTAGACAGAAAGAACACTGAAGCTTTCTTT. This sequence encodes CSVDRKNTEAFF.

The V gene is TRBV7-9, the J gene TRBJ1-6, with D tentatively TRBD1 (5 bases). CDR1 is SEHNR and CDR2 is FQNEAQ in the germline V gene (reference sequence). The CDR3 loop spans 17 amino acids. Trimming removed 7 bases from V and 7 bases from J, with 23 bases in between. The CDR3 region has the DNA TGTGCCAGCACCGGATCGGGGGTTTGGTTCGGGAATTCACCCCTCCACTTT. Translation: CASTGSGVWFGNSPLHF.

This clonotype was counted ten times or more. The V call is TRBV12-3 or TRBV12-4, the J call TRBJ2-2; 8 bases are shared with TRBD2. The CDR3 consists of 16 residues. Unmatched junction bases numbered 11, after V lost 5 bases and J lost 6 bases. The CDR3 DNA follows: TGTGCCAGCAGTCGCGGGAGGCGGGAGCTACCCGGGGAGCTGTTTTTT. Amino acids: CASSRGRRELPGELFF.

This clonotype was observed many times. V and J are TRBV29-1 and TRBJ2-7, with D unresolved. Trimming removed 5 bases from V and 3 bases from J, with 17 bases in between. The germline CDR1 and CDR2 sequences are SQVTM and ANQGSEA. The CDR3 has 14 amino acids. The CDR3 DNA reads as TGCAGCGTTAAATCCACGCGGTCTAACTACGAGCAGTACTTC. This gives the protein CSVKSTRSNYEQYF.

This clonotype was seen repeatedly, ten times or more. The gene calls are TRBV4-3 and TRBJ2-7, with TRBD2 as a possible D gene (6 bases). Per germline, CDR1 LGHNA and CDR2 YSLEER. The V gene lost 4 bases and the J gene lost 0 bases, with 10 bases spanning the gap. This CDR3 comprises 14 residues. CDR3 sequence (DNA): TGCGCCAGCAGCCTCGGGACTGACTCCTACGAGCAGTACTTC. Amino acids: CASSLGTDSYEQYF.